The 7 T cell receptor beta chains below come from one sample, sequenced in a study of control samples from healthy donors and cancer patients. Assay: immunoSEQ multiplex PCR; the TCRdb copy retains only in-frame clones and omits some. This repertoire shows 70,000 or so clones, nearly 85% found once; its top ten account for roughly 28%. Sequences were obtained from blood. The receptors shown here come from a man aged 45-65 years in good health.

This clone has only a few counts. The chain links TRBV5-4 to TRBJ2-5; 10 positions agree with TRBD1. Germline values: CDR1 SGHNT, CDR2 YYREEE (reference sequence). Trimming removed 8 bases from V and 3 bases from J; junction bases left unmatched: 10. The CDR3 runs to 15 residues. Written as DNA, the CDR3 is TGTGCCAGTGGGACAGGGGCCGGGGAAGAAGAGACCCAGTACTTC. Its translation: CASGTGAGEEETQYF.

This clone appeared a single time. This chain's CDR3 is CASSLTPDDQPQHF. The CDR3 bases are TGTGCCAGCAGTCTTACCCCGGACGATCAGCCCCAGCATTTT. The chain joins TRBV6-5 to TRBJ1-5; D remains unclear. V shed 5 bases and J shed 5 bases, with 13 bases lying between them. The germline gives CDR1 MNHEY, CDR2 SVGAGI. CDR3 length: 14 amino acids.

The rearrangement uses TRBV4-2 and TRBJ2-3; D is ambiguous. This CDR3 is 13 amino acids long. The germline gives CDR1 LGHNA, CDR2 YNFKEQ. The V end was cut by 2 bases, the J end by 4 bases, with 7 bases between. The CDR3 loop is CASSQLVADTQYF. CDR3 in DNA: TGTGCCAGCAGCCAATTAGTCGCAGATACGCAGTATTTT.

The CDR3 nucleotides are TGTGCTAGCGGTCGGGGACTAGCAGGCACAGATACGCAGTATTTT. Translating it yields CASGRGLAGTDTQYF. The rearrangement links TRBV7-7 to TRBJ2-3, with 9 bases lining up with TRBD2. CDR1 SSHAT and CDR2 FNYEAQ come from the germline V gene (reference sequence). This CDR3 spans 15 amino acids.

The V and J genes are TRBV30 and TRBJ2-3, with D possibly being TRBD1 (6 bases). The CDR3 length is 12 residues. Germline CDR1 GTSNPN, CDR2 SVGIG (reference sequence). Trimming took off 8 bases at V and 8 bases at J, with 17 bases between the two ends. CDR3 sequence reads: CAANIRGGTQYF. The CDR3 nucleotides are TGTGCCGCGAACATCCGAGGGGGTACGCAGTATTTT. The complete variable domain, with remaining parts taken from reference TRBV30 and TRBJ2-3, reads SQTIHQWPATLVQPVGSPLSLECTVEGTSNPNLYWYRQAAGRGLQLLFYSVGIGQISSEVPQNLSASRPQDRQFILSSKKLLLSDSGFYLCAANIRGGTQYFGPGTRLTVL.

J is TRBJ1-1 and V is TRBV6-5; D gene uncertain. Trimming shortened V by 3 bases and J by 4 bases, and 9 bases separated the two germline ends. The CDR3 length is 13 residues. Germline V lookup: CDR1 MNHEY, CDR2 SVGAGI. For the CDR3, the DNA is TGTGCCAGCAGTTATGGCCAGCGCACTGAAGCTTTCTTT. Its translation: CASSYGQRTEAFF.

The rearrangement uses TRBV7-9 and TRBJ1-1, with D uncertain. V lost 0 bases to trimming and J lost 4 bases, with 15 bases between them. There are 16 residues in the CDR3. Germline V lookup: CDR1 SEHNR, CDR2 FQNEAQ (reference sequence). CDR3 in DNA: TGTGCCAGCAGCTTAGCGGCGCCCGGAGGCGGCACTGAAGCTTTCTTT. This sequence encodes CASSLAAPGGGTEAFF.